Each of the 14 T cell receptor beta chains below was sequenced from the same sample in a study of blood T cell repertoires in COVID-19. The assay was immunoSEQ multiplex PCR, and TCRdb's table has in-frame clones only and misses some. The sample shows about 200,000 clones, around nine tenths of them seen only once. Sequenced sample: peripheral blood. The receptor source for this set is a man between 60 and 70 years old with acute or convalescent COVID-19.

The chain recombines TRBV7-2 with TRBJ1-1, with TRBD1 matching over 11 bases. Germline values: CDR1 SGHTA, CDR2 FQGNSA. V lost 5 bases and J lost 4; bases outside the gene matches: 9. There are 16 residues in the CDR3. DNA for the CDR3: TGTGCCAGCAGCCCGGGGACAGGGGGACAGGGCACTGAAGCTTTCTTT. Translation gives CASSPGTGGQGTEAFF.

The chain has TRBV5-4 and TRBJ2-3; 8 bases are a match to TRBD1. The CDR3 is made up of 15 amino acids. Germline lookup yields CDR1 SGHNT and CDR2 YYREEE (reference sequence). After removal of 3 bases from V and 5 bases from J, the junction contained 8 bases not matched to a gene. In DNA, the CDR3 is TGTGCCAGCAGCTCGACAGGGGATTCAGGAGATACGCAGTATTTT. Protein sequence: CASSSTGDSGDTQYF. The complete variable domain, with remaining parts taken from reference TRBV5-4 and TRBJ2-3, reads ETGVTQSPTHLIKTRGQQVTLRCSSQSGHNTVSWYQQALGQGPQFIFQYYREEENGRGNFPPRFSGLQFPNYSSELNVNALELDDSALYLCASSSTGDSGDTQYFGPGTRLTVL.

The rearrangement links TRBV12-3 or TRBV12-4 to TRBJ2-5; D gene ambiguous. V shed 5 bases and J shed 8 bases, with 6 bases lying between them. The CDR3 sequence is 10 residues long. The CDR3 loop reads CASSPLTQYF. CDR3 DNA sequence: TGTGCCAGCAGTCCCTTAACCCAGTACTTC.

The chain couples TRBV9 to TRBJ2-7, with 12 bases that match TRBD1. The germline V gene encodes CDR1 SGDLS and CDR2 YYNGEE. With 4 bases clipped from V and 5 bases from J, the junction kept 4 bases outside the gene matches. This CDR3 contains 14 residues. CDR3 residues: CASSTGQGADEQYF. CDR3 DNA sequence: TGTGCCAGCAGCACGGGACAGGGGGCCGACGAGCAGTACTTC.

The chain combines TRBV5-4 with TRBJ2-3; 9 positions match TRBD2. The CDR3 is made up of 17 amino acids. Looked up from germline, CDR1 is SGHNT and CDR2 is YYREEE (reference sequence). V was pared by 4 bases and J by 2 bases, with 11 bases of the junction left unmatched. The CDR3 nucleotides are TGTGCCAGCAGCCGGCCTATAGCGGGGGCCCACACAGATACGCAGTATTTT. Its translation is CASSRPIAGAHTDTQYF. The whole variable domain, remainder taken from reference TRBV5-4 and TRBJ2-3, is ETGVTQSPTHLIKTRGQQVTLRCSSQSGHNTVSWYQQALGQGPQFIFQYYREEENGRGNFPPRFSGLQFPNYSSELNVNALELDDSALYLCASSRPIAGAHTDTQYFGPGTRLTVL.

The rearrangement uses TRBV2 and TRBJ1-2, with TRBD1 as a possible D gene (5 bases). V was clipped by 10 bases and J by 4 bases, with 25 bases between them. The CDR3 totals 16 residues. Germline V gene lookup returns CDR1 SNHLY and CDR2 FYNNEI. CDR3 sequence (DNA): TGTGCCATCCCACCGGCCAGGGATGTGGACCTCTATGGCTACACCTTC. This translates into CAIPPARDVDLYGYTF. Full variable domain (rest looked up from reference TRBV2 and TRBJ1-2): EPEVTQTPSHQVTQMGQEVILRCVPISNHLYFYWYRQILGQKVEFLVSFYNNEISEKSEIFDDQFSVERPDGSNFTLKIRSTKLEDSAMYFCAIPPARDVDLYGYTFGSGTRLTVV.

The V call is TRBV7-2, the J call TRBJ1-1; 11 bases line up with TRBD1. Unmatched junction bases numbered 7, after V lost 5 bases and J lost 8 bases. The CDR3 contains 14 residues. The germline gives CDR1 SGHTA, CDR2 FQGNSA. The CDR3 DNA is TGTGCCAGCAGCCAGCGTGGGACAGGGGGGGAAGCTTTCTTT. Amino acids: CASSQRGTGGEAFF.

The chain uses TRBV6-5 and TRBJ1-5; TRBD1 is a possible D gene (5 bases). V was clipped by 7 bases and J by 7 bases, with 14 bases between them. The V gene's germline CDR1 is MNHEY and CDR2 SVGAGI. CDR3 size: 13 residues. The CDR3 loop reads CASKGVAGQPQHF. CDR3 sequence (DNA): TGTGCCAGCAAAGGGGTCGCTGGGCAGCCCCAGCATTTT.

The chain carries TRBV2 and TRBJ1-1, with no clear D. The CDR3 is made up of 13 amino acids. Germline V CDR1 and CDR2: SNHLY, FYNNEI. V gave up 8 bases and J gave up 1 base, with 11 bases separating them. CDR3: CASSPRGNTEAFF. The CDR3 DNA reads TGTGCCAGCTCCCCACGGGGGAACACTGAAGCTTTCTTT.

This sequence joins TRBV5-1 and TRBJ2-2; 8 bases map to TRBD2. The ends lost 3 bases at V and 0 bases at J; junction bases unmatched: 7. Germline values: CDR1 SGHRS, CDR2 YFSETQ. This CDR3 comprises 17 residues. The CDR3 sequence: CASSSRGALTNTGELFF. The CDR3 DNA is TGCGCCAGCAGCTCGCGGGGGGCCCTAACGAACACCGGGGAGCTGTTTTTT.

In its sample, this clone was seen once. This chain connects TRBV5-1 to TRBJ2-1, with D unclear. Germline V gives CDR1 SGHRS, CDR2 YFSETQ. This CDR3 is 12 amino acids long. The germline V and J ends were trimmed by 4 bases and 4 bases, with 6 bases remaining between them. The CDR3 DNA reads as TGCGCCAGCAGCCTTCAGTACAATGAGCAGTTCTTC. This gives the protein CASSLQYNEQFF.

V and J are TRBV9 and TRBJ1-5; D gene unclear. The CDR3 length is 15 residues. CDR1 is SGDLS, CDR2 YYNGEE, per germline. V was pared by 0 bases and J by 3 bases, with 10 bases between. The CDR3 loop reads CASSVGGSVNQPQHF. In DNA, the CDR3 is TGTGCCAGCAGCGTAGGTGGTAGCGTCAATCAGCCCCAGCATTTT.

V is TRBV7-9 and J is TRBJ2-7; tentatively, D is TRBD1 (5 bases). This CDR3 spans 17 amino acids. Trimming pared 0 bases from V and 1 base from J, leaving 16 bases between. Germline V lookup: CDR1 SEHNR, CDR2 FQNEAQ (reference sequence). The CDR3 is CASSLAAQASLSYEQYF. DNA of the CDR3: TGTGCCAGCAGCTTAGCCGCACAGGCCAGCCTTTCCTACGAGCAGTACTTC.

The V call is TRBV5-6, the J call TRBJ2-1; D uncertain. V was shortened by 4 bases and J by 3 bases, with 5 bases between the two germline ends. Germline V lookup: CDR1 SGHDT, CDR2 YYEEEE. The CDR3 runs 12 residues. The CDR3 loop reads CASSVYYNEQFF. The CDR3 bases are TGTGCCAGCAGCGTGTACTACAATGAGCAGTTCTTC.